This T cell receptor beta chain was captured by sequencing in a study of identical twins. A universal primer site came from template switching; cDNA carried unique molecular identifiers. TCRdb reanalysed the 5' RACE reads using MiXCR and keeps one entry per CDR3 protein. The sample shows more than 350,000 distinct CDR3 sequences, roughly 9% of them seen only once. The table lists this clonotype with a few counts. The V end lost 0 bases, the J end lost 10 bases, and 7 bases lay between the germline ends. Germline CDR1 reads LNHNV; CDR2 reads YYDKDF (reference sequence). This CDR3 comprises 12 residues.

The TCR was taken from a woman in her fifties or sixties in good health. Sequenced: naive T cells sorted from blood. The chain employs TRBV15 and TRBJ2-1; the D gene could be TRBD1 or TRBD2 (5 bases each). CDR3 coding DNA: TGTGCCACCAGCAGAGATGAGGGGGAGCAGTTCTTC. It specifies CATSRDEGEQFF. The variable domain in full, completed from reference TRBV15 and TRBJ2-1, reads DAMVIQNPRYQVTQFGKPVTLSCSQTLNHNVMYWYQQKSSQAPKLLFHYYDKDFNNEADTPDNFQSRRPNTSFCFLDIRSPGLGDTAMYLCATSRDEGEQFFGPGTRLTVL.